The T cell receptor (beta chain) described here comes from a study of T cells in Graves' hyperthyroidism and ophthalmopathy. Study-level results: Patients with ophthalmopathy were separated from those with stable hyperthyroidism by a 13 V-J model. The blood repertoire included most of the expanded thyroid clonotypes above 0.001.

Each patient was aged 18 to 65 and had newly diagnosed hyperthyroidism of under 2 months' duration. The V end was cut by 3 bases, the J end by 6 bases, with 17 bases between. The CDR3 runs 14 residues. From germline, CDR1 is DFQATT and CDR2 SNEGSKA (reference sequence). About this clonotype itself: Its antigen is unknown.

TCR beta CDR3 regions were amplified from RNA transcripts. HTBI primers were the set used in a first-round RT-PCR of the TCR CDR3. TCRdb reprocessed the multiplex PCR reads via MiXCR and lists one record per CDR3 protein. The table has some 510,000 distinct CDR3 sequences, around 45% seen once. The V call is TRBV20-1, the J call TRBJ1-1, with D perhaps matching TRBD1 (5 bases). The TCR comes from a woman aged 18-30 years with Graves' hyperthyroidism. Sequenced: peripheral blood or thyroid tissue (not recorded which). CDR3 protein: CSARTAGEAAEAFF. CDR3 nucleotides: TGCAGTGCTAGGACAGCCGGGGAAGCCGCTGAAGCTTTCTTT.